Listed here is a single T cell receptor (beta chain). Germline loops: CDR1 MDHEN, CDR2 SYDVKM. V gave up 6 bases and J gave up 2 bases; unmatched junction bases: 5. The CDR3 is made up of 14 amino acids. The data were taken from a study of blood T cell repertoires in COVID-19. Study-level background: Acute-phase and convalescent COVID-19 samples originated in the United States, Italy and Spain. PBMCs, B-cell-depleted T cells, or T cells were the source of the cDNA or gDNA that made up the material.

Original processing notes: Counts of nucleated cells, estimated from reference gene primer amplification, were obtained. Here immunoSEQ multiplex PCR was the method, and the copy in TCRdb shows in-frame clones only, minus some. The V and J calls and clone size come from that table; D and trimming were worked out from the DNA. In the table there are around 200,000 clones, roughly 84% of which are singletons. Seattle patient enrollment occurred during active infection, with longitudinal follow-up thereafter. The clonotype originates from a woman aged 70-85 years with COVID-19, enrolled during active disease. The sample taken for sequencing was peripheral blood. The J gene is TRBJ2-3, the V gene TRBV28; 7 bases agree with TRBD1. The CDR3 spells CASSQDRPTDTQYF. The CDR3 DNA sequence: TGTGCCAGCAGCCAGGACAGGCCCACAGATACGCAGTATTTT.